This T cell receptor (beta chain) was captured in a study of T cells after yellow fever vaccination (dated by TCRdb to about 2019). At the level of the whole study: The SMART-Seq v4 Ultra Low Input RNA kit was used to prepare libraries from fractions with low cell numbers. Bulk TCR alpha and beta repertoires were sequenced longitudinally to track T-cell clones before and after primary and booster YFV17D yellow fever vaccination. Blood was collected at multiple timepoints before and after primary and secondary immunization, and bulk PBMC replicates and cell subsets were isolated. The cohort comprised two healthy male donors, one aged 18 to 29 and one aged 30 to 40 years.

The junction shows trimming of 5 bases on V and 5 bases on J, and the gene matches do not reach 4 bases of it. As encoded in the germline V gene, CDR1 is SGHAT while CDR2 is FQNNGV. Including the terminal cysteine and phenylalanine, the CDR3 comprises 14 residues. Just the 42-base CDR3 DNA is kept, in frame starting at base 1. This clonotype has ten or more counts. Its antigen is currently not known. Nothing much larger sits one base from this clone, and base qualities are not available. The treatment or condition label for this specimen denotes: live attenuated yellow fever vaccine strain. At every blood-draw timepoint, two biological replicates of bulk PBMCs were collected. PBMCs were isolated from peripheral blood using a standard Ficoll-Paque protocol. RNA was extracted with TriZol from bulk PBMCs, CD4 and CD8 fractions, and dextramer-positive and dextramer-negative fractions. TCRdb lists the instrument as Illumina NovaSeq 6000. TCR cDNA was made using 5'RACE template switching, a step that added a universal primer site and unique molecular identifiers. cDNA synthesis was primed from both the TCR alpha and TCR beta constant segments. Libraries were amplified in two PCR steps, with sample barcodes and sequencing adapters added in the second step. Libraries were sequenced on Illumina HiSeq 2500 (2x100 bp) or NovaSeq (2x150 bp). Regarding the original processing steps: MIGEC was used to demultiplex reads and collapse the reads into UMI consensus sequences, and MiXCR was used for V(D)J alignment. Vaccine-responding clonotypes were identified with edgeR using replicate PBMC samples, with FDR below 0.01 and a log2 fold change above 5 up to day 15 being required. Bulk clonotypes were assigned CD4 or CD8 identity according to which sequenced CD4 or CD8 repertoire held them at higher abundance. The public reads were quality trimmed at Q25 with fastp and then assembled into clones with MiXCR by TCRdb, keeping productive beta chains. Each CDR3 protein gets just one entry, which takes the most common genes and DNA from the rows behind it. Here the V and J calls rest on TCRdb's processing, not on the authors' analysis. The sample includes over 300,000 distinct CDR3 sequences, with around 3.6% observed a single time. The ten largest account for about 20% of the sample.

Results the study describes overall, beyond this receptor: Compared with the primary T-cell response, the secondary T-cell response was weaker but faster, peaking on day 5 rather than day 15. Because abundant contaminating clonotypes from the bulk population could be contained in FACS-sorted repertoires, computational filtering was required. The study included only two donors, which limits how far the findings can be generalized. A small fraction of clonotypes appeared in both the CD4 and CD8 compartments, likely as a result of convergent recombination. Most clones expanded after primary vaccination were re-detected after the booster (approximately 95% of CD4 and approximately 88% of CD8), suggesting broad memory maintenance.

Here the chain combines TRBV11-2 and TRBJ2-1, and TRBD1 aligns with 9 junction nucleotides. The sequencing here drew on PBMCs, taken on the day of the yellow fever booster vaccination. This receptor was obtained from a man aged 18 to 30 who received the YFV17D yellow fever vaccine. This receptor has the CDR3 CASSGNRGHNEQFF. Here is the DNA: TGTGCCAGCAGCGGGAACAGGGGGCACAATGAGCAGTTCTTC.